These 32 T cell receptor beta chains originate from one sample sequenced in a study of T cell clones after liver transplantation. Some clones are missing from TCRdb's copy, which holds only in-frame ones; the method was immunoSEQ multiplex PCR. The table has more than 65,000 clones, about 80% seen once. The sample was CD4+ T cells from blood, taken 12 months after liver transplant. The receptor set was obtained from a human patient who received a liver transplant. Some T cells may have originated in the graft donor.

The V gene is TRBV2, the J gene TRBJ1-1; D gene uncertain. The CDR3 sequence is 15 residues long. Trimming stripped 4 bases from V and 0 bases from J, with 12 bases between. Germline CDR1 and CDR2: SNHLY and FYNNEI. Here the CDR3 reads CASSVAGSVNTEAFF. The CDR3 coding sequence is TGTGCCAGCAGTGTCGCGGGATCCGTGAACACTGAAGCTTTCTTT.

This sequence joins TRBV2 and TRBJ1-1, with D maybe TRBD1 (5 bases). The CDR3 consists of 13 residues. CDR1 and CDR2 (germline): SNHLY, FYNNEI. V was pared by 3 bases and J by 5 bases, with 10 bases between. DNA for the CDR3: TGTGCCAGCAGTGACTTGGGGGTTACTGAAGCTTTCTTT. This codes for CASSDLGVTEAFF.

This clone has only one observation. This rearrangement joins TRBV7-2 to TRBJ2-1, with 7 bases lining up with TRBD1. The germline gives CDR1 SGHTA, CDR2 FQGNSA. This CDR3 is built from 15 residues. The V gene end was trimmed by 5 bases and the J gene end by 4 bases; junction bases not matched to a gene: 8. As DNA, the CDR3 is TGTGCCAGCAGCCCACCGGGACAGATTTACAATGAGCAGTTCTTC. Its translation is CASSPPGQIYNEQFF.

This clone has a single count. The rearrangement joins TRBV5-1 to TRBJ1-2; 8 nucleotides agree with TRBD1. Per germline, CDR1 SGHRS and CDR2 YFSETQ. CDR3 length equals 16 residues. Trimming took 4 bases from V and 2 from J; bases not matched to a gene: 10. The CDR3 loop reads CASSPTWTGTNYGYTF. CDR3 DNA: TGCGCCAGCAGCCCCACCTGGACAGGGACGAACTATGGCTACACCTTC.

Concerning this clone itself: The germline gene is not matched at one end of the junction; a read error may be the cause. This chain connects TRBV6-1 to TRBJ1-1, with 7 bases aligning to TRBD1. Germline CDR1 MNHNS, CDR2 SASEGT. The CDR3 is 15 residues long. DNA of the CDR3: TGTGCCAGCAGTCAAGCCCGGACAGGTATGACTGAAGCTTTCTTT. This encodes CASSQARTGMTEAFF.

The chain uses TRBV7-3 and TRBJ2-5; 9 bases line up with TRBD1. There are 13 residues in the CDR3. The V and J ends lost 5 bases and 4 bases, in that order; junction bases with no gene match: 2. The germline gives CDR1 SGHTA, CDR2 FQGTGA. CDR3 coding DNA: TGTGCCAGCAGCGTGGACAGGGGAGAGACCCAGTACTTC. This translates into CASSVDRGETQYF. Together with reference TRBV7-3 and TRBJ2-5, the CDR3 gives the full variable domain: GAGVSQTPSNKVTEKGKYVELRCDPISGHTALYWYRQSLGQGPEFLIYFQGTGAADDSGLPNDRFFAVRPEGSVSTLKIQRTERGDSAVYLCASSVDRGETQYFGPGTRLLVL.

V is TRBV5-1 and J is TRBJ1-5; D is ambiguous. The V gene's germline CDR1 is SGHRS and CDR2 YFSETQ. The CDR3 runs 14 residues. With 0 bases removed from V and 0 bases from J, the gap between germline ends came to 4 bases. The CDR3 DNA sequence: TGCGCCAGCAGCTTGGACGGTAGCAATCAGCCCCAGCATTTT. It codes for CASSLDGSNQPQHF.

The chain links TRBV9 to TRBJ2-1, with 12 bases aligning to TRBD2. Looked up from germline, CDR1 is SGDLS and CDR2 is YYNGEE. V was pared by 1 base and J by 3 bases, with 2 bases of the junction left unmatched. The CDR3 extends over 16 amino acids. The CDR3 coding sequence is TGTGCCAGCAGCGTAACTAGCGGGAGGAACTACAATGAGCAGTTCTTC. It encodes CASSVTSGRNYNEQFF.

The chain uses TRBV30 and TRBJ1-2, with TRBD1 identical over 8 bases. Germline V gene lookup returns CDR1 GTSNPN and CDR2 SVGIG (reference sequence). The CDR3 is made up of 14 amino acids. J lost 7 bases, V lost 5 bases, and 12 bases had no gene match. CDR3 sequence reads: CAWGRQGARFGYTF. The CDR3 nucleotides read TGTGCCTGGGGGCGTCAGGGGGCTAGGTTTGGCTACACCTTC.

The chain is built from TRBV4-1 and TRBJ2-2; 11 nucleotides align to TRBD1. Trimming cost V 4 bases and J 7 bases; bases outside gene matches: 8. There are 16 residues in the CDR3. Germline CDR1 reads MGHRA; CDR2 reads YSYEKL. The CDR3, as DNA: TGCGCCAGCAGCCTCGGGACAGGGGGGGAGATCGGGGAGCTGTTTTTT. Residues: CASSLGTGGEIGELFF.

The chain joins TRBV28 to TRBJ1-2; D is ambiguous. The ends were cut back, 5 bases at V and 5 bases at J, with 15 bases in the middle. Per the germline V gene, CDR1 is MDHEN and CDR2 is SYDVKM. CDR3 size: 14 residues. The CDR3 region is CASSRTSHGYGYTF. In DNA form, the CDR3 reads TGTGCCAGCAGTCGGACCTCCCACGGGTATGGCTACACCTTC.

The V call is TRBV29-1, the J call TRBJ2-7; 9 nucleotides match TRBD1. This CDR3 contains 13 residues. V was pared by 2 bases and J by 5 bases, with 4 bases of the junction left unmatched. Germline CDR1 reads SQVTM; CDR2 reads ANQGSEA. CDR3 nucleotide sequence: TGCAGCGTTGAAAGGGACAGGGATAACGAGCAGTACTTC. Its protein product is CSVERDRDNEQYF.

This clone appeared once. In the same sample, other DNA sequences code for this CDR3. This rearrangement joins TRBV9 to TRBJ2-1; 9 bases agree with TRBD2. The ends lost 0 bases at V and 4 bases at J; junction bases unmatched: 2. CDR3 length equals 15 residues. In germline, CDR1 is SGDLS, CDR2 YYNGEE. The CDR3 DNA reads TGTGCCAGCAGCGTAGATAGCGGGAGATACAATGAGCAGTTCTTC. Translated, it gives CASSVDSGRYNEQFF.

This chain connects TRBV28 to TRBJ1-1; D gene uncertain. CDR3 size: 16 residues. The V end lost 4 bases, the J end lost 1 base, and 16 bases lay between the germline ends. Germline CDR1 and CDR2: MDHEN and SYDVKM. DNA of the CDR3: TGTGCCAGCAGTTCTCTTGACCCGATAGGGAACACTGAAGCTTTCTTT. It codes for CASSSLDPIGNTEAFF.

The gene calls are TRBV28 and TRBJ2-7; no clear D gene. Between the trimmed V and J ends, which lost 5 bases and 6 bases, there was a span of 8 bases. Per the germline V gene, CDR1 is MDHEN and CDR2 is SYDVKM. This CDR3 has 11 residues. The CDR3 nucleotides are TGTGCCAGCAGTGATCTGACCGAGCAGTACTTC. It specifies CASSDLTEQYF.

V and J are TRBV7-2 and TRBJ2-5, with a possible D match to TRBD1 (5 bases). There are 13 residues in the CDR3. Germline V gives CDR1 SGHTA, CDR2 FQGNSA. Trimming took 4 bases from V and 2 from J, leaving 8 bases between them. CDR3 region: CASSSRQQETQYF. The CDR3 nucleotides are TGTGCCAGCAGCTCAAGACAGCAAGAGACCCAGTACTTC.

The gene calls are TRBV27 and TRBJ2-7; D remains ambiguous. V lost 2 bases and J lost 9, with 14 bases in between. Germline CDR1 and CDR2: MNHEY and SMNVEV (reference sequence). The CDR3 runs to 13 residues. The CDR3 is CASSLQSGQTQYF. In nucleotides, the CDR3 is TGTGCCAGCAGTTTACAGTCTGGGCAGACGCAGTACTTC.

The chain uses TRBV21-1 and TRBJ2-1. TRBV21-1 is a pseudogene segment. This CDR3 spans 15 amino acids. The CDR3 sequence: CARVYSQTPYNEQFF. For the CDR3, the DNA is TGTGCCAGAGTCTACAGCCAGACTCCTTACAATGAGCAGTTCTTC.

The V and J genes are TRBV4-2 and TRBJ1-4; D ambiguous. Trimming left V 4 bases short and J 0 bases short, with 15 bases between. This CDR3 comprises 17 residues. Germline CDR1 and CDR2: LGHNA and YNFKEQ. The CDR3 DNA sequence: TGTGCCAGCAGCCGAGACCCTAGGGCAGCAACTAATGAAAAACTGTTTTTT. It specifies CASSRDPRAATNEKLFF.

V and J are TRBV5-1 and TRBJ1-4, with a tentative D call TRBD1 (6 bases). Trimming removed 0 bases at V and 6 bases at J, with 21 bases between. The CDR3 sequence is 18 residues long. Germline loops: CDR1 SGHRS, CDR2 YFSETQ. This chain's CDR3 is CASSLEQGLDPGDEKLFF. As DNA, the CDR3 is TGCGCCAGCAGCTTGGAGCAGGGCCTAGACCCAGGGGATGAAAAACTGTTTTTT.

The V and J genes are TRBV7-2 and TRBJ2-1; TRBD2 matches 9 bases. Germline-derived CDR1 and CDR2 are SGHTA and FQGNSA. V shed 5 bases, J shed 9 bases, and the junction held 8 bases outside the gene matches. The CDR3 runs to 14 residues. The CDR3 protein is CASSISGRRVEQFF. The CDR3 DNA reads TGTGCCAGCAGCATTAGCGGGAGAAGGGTTGAGCAGTTCTTC.

This clone was seen once. The chain uses TRBV9 and TRBJ1-1; D is uncertain. Germline CDR1 SGDLS, CDR2 YYNGEE. V was cut by 0 bases and J by 2 bases, with 8 bases left in between. This CDR3 has 14 residues. CDR3 amino acids: CASSVATSNTEAFF. The CDR3 DNA reads as TGTGCCAGCAGCGTAGCTACCTCAAACACTGAAGCTTTCTTT.

This clone came up a few times. V is TRBV13 and J is TRBJ1-3; 7 bases fit TRBD1. Germline lookup yields CDR1 PRHDT and CDR2 FYEKMQ (reference sequence). V was clipped by 2 bases and J by 5 bases; unmatched bases: 3. CDR3 length: 14 residues. The chain's CDR3 is CASSLYRGRNTIYF. CDR3 DNA sequence: TGTGCCAGCAGCTTATACAGGGGCAGAAACACCATATATTTT.

The rearrangement uses TRBV19 and TRBJ2-3; possible D gene TRBD2, 6 bases. The CDR3 is made up of 14 amino acids. Germline-derived CDR1 and CDR2 are LNHDA and SQIVND (reference sequence). With 0 bases removed from V and 8 bases from J, the gap between germline ends came to 12 bases. The CDR3 is CASSIEGLRGTQYF. DNA of the CDR3: TGTGCCAGTAGTATAGAGGGACTCCGGGGTACGCAGTATTTT.

The chain combines TRBV5-4 with TRBJ2-1; D perhaps matches TRBD1 (6 bases). The CDR3 loop spans 16 amino acids. Germline-derived CDR1 and CDR2 are SGHNT and YYREEE (reference sequence). Trimming took off 0 bases at V and 5 bases at J, with 15 bases between the two ends. The chain's CDR3 is CASSLGRGNRHNEQFF. CDR3 DNA sequence: TGTGCCAGCAGCTTGGGAAGGGGGAATAGGCACAATGAGCAGTTCTTC.

The chain employs TRBV7-2 and TRBJ2-2; tentatively, D is TRBD2 (5 bases). Trimming took 1 base from V and 0 from J, leaving 15 bases between them. CDR3 length: 18 amino acids. CDR1 is SGHTA and CDR2 is FQGNSA in the germline V gene. DNA of the CDR3: TGTGCCAGCAGCTTAGTTCCGGGCACCGGGGCGAACACCGGGGAGCTGTTTTTT. This encodes CASSLVPGTGANTGELFF.

This clone is deemed medium-sized. J is TRBJ2-7 and V is TRBV7-9; D ambiguous. This CDR3 is built from 15 residues. Germline V gene sequence: CDR1 SEHNR, CDR2 FQNEAQ (reference sequence). The germline V and J ends were trimmed by 7 bases and 0 bases, with 16 bases remaining between them. This CDR3 is CASNPSASASYEQYF. In nucleotides, the CDR3 is TGTGCCAGCAACCCGTCGGCGTCGGCCTCCTACGAGCAGTACTTC. The full variable domain, rest sourced from reference TRBV7-9 and TRBJ2-7, is DTGVSQNPRHKITKRGQNVTFRCDPISEHNRLYWYRQTLGQGPEFLTYFQNEAQLEKSRLLSDRFSAERPKGSFSTLEIQRTEQGDSAMYLCASNPSASASYEQYFGPGTRLTVT.

V and J are TRBV6-6 and TRBJ2-7, with TRBD1 matching over 8 bases. CDR3 length: 14 residues. The junction had 7 bases not matched to a gene; V was cut back by 7 bases and J by 2 bases. Germline CDR1 MNHNY, CDR2 SVGAGI (reference sequence). CDR3 in amino acids: CASTTKDRAYEQYF. The CDR3 nucleotides read TGTGCCAGCACAACAAAGGACAGGGCCTACGAGCAGTACTTC.

The chain has TRBV29-1 and TRBJ2-5; D unresolved. The CDR3 runs to 17 residues. The germline V and J ends were trimmed by 2 bases and 0 bases, with 19 bases remaining between them. Germline values: CDR1 SQVTM, CDR2 ANQGSEA. The CDR3 sequence: CSVENPPVAEYQETQYF. In DNA form, the CDR3 reads TGCAGCGTTGAAAACCCACCGGTAGCAGAGTACCAAGAGACCCAGTACTTC.

This CDR3 reads CASSFAGGLYEQYF. DNA of the CDR3: TGTGCCAGCAGCTTCGCGGGAGGGCTGTACGAGCAGTACTTC. The V call is TRBV7-2, the J call TRBJ2-7; 9 bases line up with TRBD2. The germline CDR1 and CDR2 sequences are SGHTA and FQGNSA. V lost 3 bases and J lost 4; bases outside the gene matches: 4. The length of the CDR3 is 14 residues.

In the case of this clone: At one boundary the junction diverges from the germline segment, which might be a read error. The J gene is TRBJ2-7, the V gene TRBV28; D gene uncertain. Germline loops: CDR1 MDHEN, CDR2 SYDVKM. This CDR3 spans 12 amino acids. The CDR3 DNA follows: TGTGCCAGCAGTTTAACTTCCTCCGAGCAGTACTTC. Translating gives CASSLTSSEQYF.

In this sample, this clone turned up once. The chain carries TRBV27 and TRBJ2-3; 11 bases fit TRBD1. The CDR3 is 19 residues long. The trim removed 2 bases at V and 0 bases at J, leaving 10 bases unmatched. CDR1 and CDR2 (germline): MNHEY, SMNVEV (reference sequence). The CDR3 bases are TGTGCCAGCAGTTTAATTGGGACAGGGGGGCTTTATAGCACAGATACGCAGTATTTT. It encodes CASSLIGTGGLYSTDTQYF.